Listed here is a single T cell receptor beta chain. The entry originates in a study of blood T cell repertoires in COVID-19. Clones were read by immunoSEQ multiplex PCR, and TCRdb kept only the in-frame ones, dropping some. This table has 130,000 or so clones, just under 80% appearing once. The CDR3 extends over 16 amino acids. Germline V CDR1 and CDR2: SEHNR, FQNEAQ (reference sequence). Unmatched junction bases numbered 13, after V lost 4 bases and J lost 6 bases. The chain employs TRBV7-9 and TRBJ2-7; 9 bases line up with TRBD2. The sequence derives from a man in his 60s with active or convalescent COVID-19. The sequenced material came from peripheral blood. The CDR3 region has the DNA TGTGCCAGCAGCTCGACGGCGTCTAGCGGGATGGTCGAGCAGTACTTC. Its translation: CASSSTASSGMVEQYF.